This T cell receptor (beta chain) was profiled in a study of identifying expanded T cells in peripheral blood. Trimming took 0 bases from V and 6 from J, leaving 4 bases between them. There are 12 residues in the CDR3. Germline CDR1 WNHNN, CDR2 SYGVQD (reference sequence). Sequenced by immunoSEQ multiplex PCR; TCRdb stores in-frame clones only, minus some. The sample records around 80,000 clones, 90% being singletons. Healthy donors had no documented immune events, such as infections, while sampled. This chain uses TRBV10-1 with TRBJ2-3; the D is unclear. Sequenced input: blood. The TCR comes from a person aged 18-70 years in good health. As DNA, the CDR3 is TGCGCCAGCAGTGAGTCTTCGGATACGCAGTATTTT. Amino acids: CASSESSDTQYF.